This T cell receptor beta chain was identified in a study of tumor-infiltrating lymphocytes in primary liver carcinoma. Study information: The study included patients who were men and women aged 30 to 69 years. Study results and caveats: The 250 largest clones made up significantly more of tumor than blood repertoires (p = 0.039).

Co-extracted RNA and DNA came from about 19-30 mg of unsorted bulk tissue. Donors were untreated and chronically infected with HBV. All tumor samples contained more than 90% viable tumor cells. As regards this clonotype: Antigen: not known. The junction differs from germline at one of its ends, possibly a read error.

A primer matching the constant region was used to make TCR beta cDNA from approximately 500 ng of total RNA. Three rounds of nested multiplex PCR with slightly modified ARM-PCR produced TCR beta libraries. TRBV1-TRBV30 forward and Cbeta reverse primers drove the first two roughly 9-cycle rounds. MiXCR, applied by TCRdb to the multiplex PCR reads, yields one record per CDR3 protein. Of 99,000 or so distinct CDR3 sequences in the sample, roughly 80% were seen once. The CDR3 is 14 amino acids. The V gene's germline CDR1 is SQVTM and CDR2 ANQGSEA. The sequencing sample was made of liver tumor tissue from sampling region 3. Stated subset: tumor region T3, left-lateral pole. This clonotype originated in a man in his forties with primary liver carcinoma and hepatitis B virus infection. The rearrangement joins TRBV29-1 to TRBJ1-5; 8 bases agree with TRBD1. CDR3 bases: TGCAGCGTTGAATGGACAGGGAGCAAACAGCCCCAGCATTTT. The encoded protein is CSVEWTGSKQPQHF.